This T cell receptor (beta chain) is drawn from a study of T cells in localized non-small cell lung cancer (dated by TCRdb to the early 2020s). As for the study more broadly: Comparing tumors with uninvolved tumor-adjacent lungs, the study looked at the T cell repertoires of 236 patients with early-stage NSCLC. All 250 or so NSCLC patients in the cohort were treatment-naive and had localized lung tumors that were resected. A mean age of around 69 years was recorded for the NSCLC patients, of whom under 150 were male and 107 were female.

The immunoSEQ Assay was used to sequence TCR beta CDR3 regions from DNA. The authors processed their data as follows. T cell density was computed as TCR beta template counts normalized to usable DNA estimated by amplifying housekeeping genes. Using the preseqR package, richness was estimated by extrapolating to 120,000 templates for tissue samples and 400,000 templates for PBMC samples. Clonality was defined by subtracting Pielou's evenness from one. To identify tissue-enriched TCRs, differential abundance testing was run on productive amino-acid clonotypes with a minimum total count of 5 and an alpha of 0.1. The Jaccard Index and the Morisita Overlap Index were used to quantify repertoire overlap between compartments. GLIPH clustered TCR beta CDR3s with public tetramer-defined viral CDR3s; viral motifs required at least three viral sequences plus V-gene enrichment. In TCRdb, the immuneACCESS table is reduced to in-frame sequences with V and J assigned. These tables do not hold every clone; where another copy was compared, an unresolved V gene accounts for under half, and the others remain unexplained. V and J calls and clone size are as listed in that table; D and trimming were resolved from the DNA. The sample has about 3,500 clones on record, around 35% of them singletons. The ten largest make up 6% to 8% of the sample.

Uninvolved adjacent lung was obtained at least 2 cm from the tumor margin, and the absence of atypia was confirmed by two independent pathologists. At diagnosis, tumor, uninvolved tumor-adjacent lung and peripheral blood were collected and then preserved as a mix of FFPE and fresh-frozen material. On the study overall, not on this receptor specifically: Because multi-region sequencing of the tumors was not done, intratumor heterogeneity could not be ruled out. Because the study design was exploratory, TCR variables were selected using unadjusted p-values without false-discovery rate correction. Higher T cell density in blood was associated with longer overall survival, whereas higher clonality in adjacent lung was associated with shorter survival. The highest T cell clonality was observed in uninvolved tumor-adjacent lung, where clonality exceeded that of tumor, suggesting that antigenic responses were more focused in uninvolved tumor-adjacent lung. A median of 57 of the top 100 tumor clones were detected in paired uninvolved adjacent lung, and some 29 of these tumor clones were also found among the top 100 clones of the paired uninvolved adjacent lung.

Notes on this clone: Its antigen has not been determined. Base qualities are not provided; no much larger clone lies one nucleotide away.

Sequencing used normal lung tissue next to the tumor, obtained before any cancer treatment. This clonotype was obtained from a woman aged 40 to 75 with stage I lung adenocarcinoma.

The CDR3 amino acid sequence is: CASSRDRDEAFF. The DNA sequence is given as TGTGCCAGCAGCCGGGACAGGGATGAAGCTTTCTTT. This sequence uses TRBV6-8 and TRBJ1-1; the junction holds 9 bases that match TRBD1. Taken from cysteine to phenylalanine, the CDR3 has 12 residues. Of the read, only the CDR3 DNA is kept; its 36 bases are in frame from base 1. Taken from the germline V gene, the CDR1 and CDR2 loops are MNHGY and SAAAGT. The junction shows trimming of 6 bases on V and 7 bases on J, and the gene matches do not reach 3 bases of it.